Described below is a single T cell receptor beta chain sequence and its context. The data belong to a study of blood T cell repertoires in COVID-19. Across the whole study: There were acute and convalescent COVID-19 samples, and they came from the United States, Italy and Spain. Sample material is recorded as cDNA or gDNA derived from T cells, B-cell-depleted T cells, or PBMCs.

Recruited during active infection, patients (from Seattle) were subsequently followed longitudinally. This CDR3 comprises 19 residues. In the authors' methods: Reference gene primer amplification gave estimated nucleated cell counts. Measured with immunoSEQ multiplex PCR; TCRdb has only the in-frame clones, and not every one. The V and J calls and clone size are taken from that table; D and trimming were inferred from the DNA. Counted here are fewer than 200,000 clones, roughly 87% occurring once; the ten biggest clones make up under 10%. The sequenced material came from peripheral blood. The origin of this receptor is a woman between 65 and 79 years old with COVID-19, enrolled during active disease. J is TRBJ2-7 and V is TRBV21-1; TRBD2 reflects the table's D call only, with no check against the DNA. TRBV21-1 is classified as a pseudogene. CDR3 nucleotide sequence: TGTGCCAGCAGCAATACCGGGAGGCATCGATGGGTTAGCTCCTACGAGCAGTACTTC. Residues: CASSNTGRHRWVSSYEQYF.